This T cell receptor (beta chain) was documented in a study of shared clonotypes between healthy human individuals (dated by TCRdb to about 2020). As for the study more broadly: The cohort included three men and two women between 18 and 49 years of age. For each donor, CD4 naive and CD4 memory were each run on three plates, CD8 naive on two plates, and CD8 memory on one plate. To increase sequencing depth and limit assay-specific biases, different laboratories used diverse techniques to prepare libraries and sequence TCR repertoires. To estimate repertoire size and how much clonotypes are shared between individuals, the study performed deep sequencing of blood TCR repertoires from a few healthy adults. Leukapheresis yielded between about 0.94 and 8.9 billion PBMCs per donor.

In the case of this clone: Its target antigen remains unknown. The input lacks base qualities; no much larger clone sits a single base away.

Using the deep immunoSEQ assay, multiplex PCR amplified TCR CDR3 regions from genomic DNA. Extracted genomic DNA from each cell subset was distributed evenly across all wells of several immunoSEQ 96-well plates, and each plate was treated as a replicate. For sorted subsets, around 0.2 ug genomic DNA, equal to approximately 30,000 T cell genomes, was loaded into each replicate PCR. The purified libraries were quantified using a Qubit 3.0 fluorometer, sized with a Bioanalyzer 2100, and then quantified again using the KAPA Library Quantification kit. Every immunoSEQ 96-well plate was sequenced on a separate single-read 150-cycle Illumina NextSeq 550 flow cell. In the paper's pipeline: Because the immunoSEQ output held only junctional sequences and lacked quality scores, the filtering could not match the filtering applied to full-length reads. Sequences were annotated with PyIR, a Python wrapper for IgBLAST v1.9, using IMGT germline references to assign V/J genes and CDR3. Reads were removed for weak V/J assignments (E-value above 1e-6), missing CDR3, stop codons, out-of-frame junctions, or ambiguous translated residues. V3J clonotypes were defined by identical inferred V gene, J gene, and CDR3 amino acid sequence. The percentage overlap between two repertoires was calculated by dividing the number of shared unique clonotypes by the size of the smaller repertoire. Three approaches were used to assess repertoire richness: RTK rarefaction, the Chao1 estimator, and Recon v2.1 estimates of unobserved clonotypes. OLGA was used to compute generation probabilities for all TCRbeta clonotypes that the gDNA method yielded from a handful of donors. The table was pulled from immuneACCESS by TCRdb, which kept in-frame rearrangements only. Such tables lose some clones; where checked, under half of the loss comes from unresolved V genes, and the rest has no known cause. V and J calls and clone size are as listed in that table; D and trimming were resolved from the DNA. The sample records over a million clones, approximately 96% of which are singletons. The ten largest clones capture roughly 1.2% of the sample.

The investigation overall reported the following: Because the study included only a small number of donors, the genetic and exposure-history diversity represented was limited. Incomplete sequencing was indicated by rarefaction of sorted-subset datasets, despite the large sequencing depth. Roughly 5.2% of naive CD4, more than 3% of naive CD8, around 2.3% of memory CD4, and 0.35% to 0.4% of memory CD8 clonotypes were shared across a few donors. Sampling was limited to blood, and TCR repertoires in tissue likely differ from TCR repertoires in blood. Higher generation probabilities were observed for clonotypes shared by all four sorted-subset donors than for non-shared clonotypes. Based on pairwise subsampling, the degree of clonotype sharing among donors was expected to be affected by sequencing depth. Naive subsets generally had larger estimated clonotype richness than memory subsets did.

The donors were healthy, HIV-negative adults with no recently reported acute infections or vaccinations. All donors were Caucasian adults living in Nashville, Tennessee, USA. CD4+ T cells were enriched by magnetic negative selection, after which naive cells were positively selected on CD45RA and the negative fraction was taken as the memory subset. Blood was obtained by leukapheresis, after which PBMCs were separated by Ficoll-Histopaque density gradient centrifugation and cryopreserved in liquid nitrogen vapor phase. Analytical flow cytometry was used to check the purity and quantity of every magnetically sorted T cell population. From each sorted fraction, genomic DNA was isolated and quantified by UV absorbance on a Nanodrop 2000c. Sequenced sample: naive CD4+ T cells sorted from blood. The intended sense of this specimen's cell subset or site label: CD45RA+ positively selected. The receptor was isolated from a man aged 25 to 45 in good health.

CDR3 protein: CASRDRDSYEQYF. The bases read TGTGCCAGCCGGGACCGGGACTCCTACGAGCAGTACTTC. The V and J segments used are TRBV5-4 and TRBJ2-7; the D match is possibly TRBD1 or TRBD2, with 5 bases aligned in each. Taken from cysteine to phenylalanine, the CDR3 has 13 residues. Only the CDR3 portion is preserved as DNA: 39 bases, with reading frame beginning at the first base. Taken from the germline V gene (reference sequence), the CDR1 and CDR2 loops are SGHNT and YYREEE. V lost 7 bases and J lost 0 bases; the stretch between them is 11 bases long.